These 21 T cell receptor beta chains were sequenced from one sample in a study of blood T cell repertoires in COVID-19. Profiled with immunoSEQ multiplex PCR; TCRdb holds only in-frame clones, not every one. This sample has some 150,000 clones, with roughly 82% found just once. Specimen: peripheral blood. Source of these receptors: a man aged 70-80 years with acute or convalescent COVID-19.

This chain links TRBV7-3 with TRBJ1-2; D remains ambiguous. The CDR3 contains 12 residues. The germline CDR1 and CDR2 sequences are SGHTA and FQGTGA. The V and J ends lost 3 bases and 7 bases respectively, with 9 bases between them. The CDR3 loop is CASSFGRVGYTF. In nucleotides, the CDR3 is TGTGCCAGCAGCTTCGGTAGAGTTGGCTACACCTTC.

The chain combines TRBV7-2 with TRBJ1-3, with a weak D call TRBD1 (6 bases). CDR1 SGHTA and CDR2 FQGNSA come from the germline V gene. This CDR3 is 15 amino acids long. The germline V and J ends were trimmed by 5 bases and 4 bases, with 15 bases remaining between them. The CDR3 DNA follows: TGTGCCAGCAGCAGACAGGCATCCGGGGGAAACACCATATATTTT. Translation gives CASSRQASGGNTIYF.

The rearrangement joins TRBV14 to TRBJ1-1; D remains ambiguous. Trimming removed 5 bases from V and 1 base from J, with 8 bases in between. CDR1 SGHDN and CDR2 FVKESK come from the germline V gene. The CDR3 totals 13 residues. CDR3 protein: CASSSQQNTEAFF. The CDR3 DNA sequence: TGTGCCAGCAGCTCACAGCAGAACACTGAAGCTTTCTTT.

The chain uses TRBV5-8 and TRBJ2-3, with TRBD2 identical over 9 bases. V was clipped by 4 bases and J by 6 bases; unmatched bases: 15. CDR3 size: 17 residues. Germline V gene lookup returns CDR1 SGHTS and CDR2 YDEGEE. The DNA for the CDR3 is TGTGCCAGCAGCCTATACGGGACAGCGGGGGGAGGCGATACGCAGTATTTT. It specifies CASSLYGTAGGGDTQYF.

The chain is built from TRBV28 and TRBJ2-7, with 9 bases aligning to TRBD1. Germline CDR1 and CDR2: MDHEN and SYDVKM. V shed 6 bases and J 5 bases; nucleotides not matched to a gene: 14. This CDR3 is built from 16 residues. The CDR3 coding sequence is TGTGCCAGCAGCGCTTTCTGGGACAGGGACCAGGACGAGCAGTACTTC. Translating gives CASSAFWDRDQDEQYF. The full variable domain, rest sourced from reference TRBV28 and TRBJ2-7, is DVKVTQSSRYLVKRTGEKVFLECVQDMDHENMFWYRQDPGLGLRLIYFSYDVKMKEKGDIPEGYSVSREKKERFSLILESASTNQTSMYLCASSAFWDRDQDEQYFGPGTRLTVT.

This chain joins TRBV3-1 (or the pseudogene TRBV3-2) and TRBJ2-3; D remains unclear. This CDR3 spans 15 amino acids. In germline, CDR1 is LGHDT, CDR2 YNNKEL (reference sequence). Trimming removed 0 bases at V and 1 base at J, with 8 bases between. CDR3 coding DNA: TGTGCCAGCAGCCAAGAATGGCAGGGCACAGATACGCAGTATTTT. Its translation: CASSQEWQGTDTQYF.

This chain joins TRBV12-3 or TRBV12-4 and TRBJ1-4; D remains unclear. CDR3 size: 11 residues. Trimming pared 7 bases from V and 6 bases from J, leaving 6 bases between. CDR3 amino acids: CASTSDEKLFF. CDR3 in DNA: TGTGCCAGCACCTCAGATGAAAAACTGTTTTTT.

This chain joins TRBV20-1 and TRBJ2-1; TRBD2 matches at 11 bases. The CDR3 has 16 residues. CDR1 DFQATT and CDR2 SNEGSKA come from the germline V gene (reference sequence). Unmatched junction bases numbered 9, after V lost 3 bases and J lost 5 bases. CDR3 sequence: CSASPTTSGGHNEQFF. CDR3 nucleotides: TGCAGTGCTAGTCCTACCACTAGCGGGGGCCACAATGAGCAGTTCTTC.

The rearrangement uses TRBV9 and TRBJ2-5; the D gene is possibly TRBD2 (5 bases). CDR1 is SGDLS, CDR2 YYNGEE, per germline. The CDR3 sequence is 16 residues long. V lost 0 bases and J lost 5, with 17 bases in between. Written as DNA, the CDR3 is TGTGCCAGCAGCGTAGCTACGTCGGGAATCCCGGAGACCCAGTACTTC. Its protein product is CASSVATSGIPETQYF. Based on the CDR3 plus reference TRBV9 and TRBJ2-5, the full variable domain is DSGVTQTPKHLITATGQRVTLRCSPRSGDLSVYWYQQSLDQGLQFLIQYYNGEERAKGNILERFSAQQFPDLHSELNLSSLELGDSALYFCASSVATSGIPETQYFGPGTRLLVL.

The chain recombines TRBV7-8 with TRBJ2-5, with 7 positions matching TRBD2. CDR3 length: 14 residues. V trimming: 5 bases; J trimming: 2 bases; junction bases outside the gene matches: 5. Looked up from germline, CDR1 is SGHVS and CDR2 is FQNEAQ. CDR3 sequence reads: CASSIGTNQETQYF. Written as DNA, the CDR3 is TGTGCCAGCAGCATTGGGACTAATCAAGAGACCCAGTACTTC. The complete variable domain, with remaining parts taken from reference TRBV7-8 and TRBJ2-5, reads GAGVSQSPRYKVAKRGQDVALRCDPISGHVSLFWYQQALGQGPEFLTYFQNEAQLDKSGLPSDRFFAERPEGSVSTLKIQRTQQEDSAVYLCASSIGTNQETQYFGPGTRLLVL.

The chain joins TRBV7-6 to TRBJ2-7, with 12 bases lining up with TRBD1. From germline, CDR1 is SGHVS and CDR2 FNYEAQ. V lost 5 bases, J lost 7 bases, and 9 bases stayed unmatched. This CDR3 has 15 residues. The CDR3: CASSLQGQGAGEQYF. In nucleotides, the CDR3 is TGTGCCAGCAGCCTACAGGGACAGGGGGCGGGGGAGCAGTACTTC.

The chain combines TRBV30 with TRBJ1-1, with 8 positions matching TRBD1. The length of the CDR3 is 12 residues. The germline gives CDR1 GTSNPN, CDR2 SVGIG (reference sequence). J was trimmed by 6 bases and V by 5 bases; bases with no gene match: 5. The CDR3 nucleotides are TGTGCCTGGGACAGGGGTGGGCCTGAAGCTTTCTTT. This sequence encodes CAWDRGGPEAFF.

CDR3 coding DNA: TGCGCCAGCAGCTTGGCCGACACTGATGGCTACACCTTC. Residues: CASSLADTDGYTF. V is TRBV5-1 and J is TRBJ1-2; D not certain. The CDR3 consists of 13 residues. V was shortened by 0 bases and J by 6 bases, with 9 bases between the two germline ends. Germline CDR1 reads SGHRS; CDR2 reads YFSETQ.

This clone showed up just a few times. The chain joins TRBV9 to TRBJ1-3, with D uncertain. Trimming removed 0 bases at V and 2 bases at J, with 9 bases between. CDR3 length: 15 residues. The germline CDR1 and CDR2 sequences are SGDLS and YYNGEE. CDR3 sequence (DNA): TGTGCCAGCAGCGTAGATGACACCACTGGAAACACCATATATTTT. It encodes CASSVDDTTGNTIYF.

This clone was found once. The chain couples TRBV18 to TRBJ1-1; D is uncertain. Trimming removed 3 bases from V and 2 bases from J, with 10 bases in between. The CDR3 is 14 residues long. Looked up from germline, CDR1 is KGHSH and CDR2 is LQKENI. CDR3 sequence: CASSPQADNTEAFF. CDR3 nucleotide sequence: TGTGCCAGCTCACCCCAGGCAGATAACACTGAAGCTTTCTTT.

This clone was recorded once. The rearrangement uses TRBV9 and TRBJ1-6; D is unresolved. V lost 0 bases and J 7 bases, leaving 11 bases between the germline ends. The CDR3 contains 15 residues. Per germline, CDR1 SGDLS and CDR2 YYNGEE. CDR3 coding DNA: TGTGCCAGCAGCGTAGCGGGGTTAGAGAATTCACCCCTCCACTTT. Translated, it gives CASSVAGLENSPLHF.

The genes are TRBV7-9 and TRBJ1-6; D may be TRBD1 (5 bases). The V end was cut by 4 bases, the J end by 10 bases, with 14 bases between. The CDR3 contains 14 residues. Per the germline V gene, CDR1 is SEHNR and CDR2 is FQNEAQ (reference sequence). The CDR3 nucleotides read TGTGCCAGCAGCTCAGTAGGGAGGGGATCACCCCTCCACTTT. Amino acid sequence: CASSSVGRGSPLHF.

This chain joins TRBV27 and TRBJ2-5; 11 bases agree with TRBD2. V lost 2 bases, J lost 4 bases, and 3 bases stayed unmatched. From germline, CDR1 is MNHEY and CDR2 SMNVEV (reference sequence). This CDR3 is built from 15 residues. The CDR3: CASSLSLAGGETQYF. For the CDR3, the DNA is TGTGCCAGCAGTTTAAGCCTAGCGGGGGGAGAGACCCAGTACTTC.

This clone was detected only once. The V and J genes are TRBV12-5 and TRBJ1-5; TRBD1 matches 8 bases. The CDR3 is made up of 14 amino acids. The V segment lost 5 bases and the J segment 2 bases; nucleotides outside the gene matches: 2. Germline V CDR1 and CDR2: LGHNT, FRNRAP. CDR3 sequence: CASGGQGGNQPQHF. The CDR3 bases are TGTGCTAGTGGTGGACAGGGTGGCAATCAGCCCCAGCATTTT.

The chain uses TRBV12-3 or TRBV12-4 and TRBJ1-2; D not certain. V gave up 7 bases and J gave up 5 bases, with 11 bases separating them. This CDR3 is 12 amino acids long. In nucleotides, the CDR3 is TGTGCCAGCACCCAAAGCGGGTATGGCTACACCTTC. It codes for CASTQSGYGYTF.

V gene TRBV12-5 combines with J gene TRBJ2-2, with 7 bases aligning to TRBD2. Trimming took 8 bases from V and 0 from J; bases not matched to a gene: 3. The germline V gene has CDR1 LGHNT and CDR2 FRNRAP. There are 14 residues in the CDR3. The CDR3 sequence is CASRAGANTGELFF. The CDR3 DNA is TGTGCTAGTAGGGCGGGGGCGAACACCGGGGAGCTGTTTTTT. Using reference TRBV12-5 and TRBJ2-2 for the parts outside the CDR3, the full variable domain is DARVTQTPRHKVTEMGQEVTMRCQPILGHNTVFWYRQTMMQGLELLAYFRNRAPLDDSGMPKDRFSAEMPDATLATLKIQPSEPRDSAVYFCASRAGANTGELFFGEGSRLTVL.